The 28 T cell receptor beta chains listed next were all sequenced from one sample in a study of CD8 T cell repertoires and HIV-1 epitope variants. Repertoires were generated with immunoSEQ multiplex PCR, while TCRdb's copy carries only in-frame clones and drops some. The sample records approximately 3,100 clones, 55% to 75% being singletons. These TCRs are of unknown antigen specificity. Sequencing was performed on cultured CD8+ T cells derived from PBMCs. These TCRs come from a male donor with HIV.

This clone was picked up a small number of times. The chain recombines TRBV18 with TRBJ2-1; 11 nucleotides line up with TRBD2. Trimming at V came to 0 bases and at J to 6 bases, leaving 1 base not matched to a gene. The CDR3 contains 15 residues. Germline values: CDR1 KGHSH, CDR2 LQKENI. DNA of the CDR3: TGTGCCAGCTCACCACCCGGGACTAGCGGCAATGAGCAGTTCTTC. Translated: CASSPPGTSGNEQFF. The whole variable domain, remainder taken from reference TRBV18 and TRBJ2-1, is NAGVMQNPRHLVRRRGQEARLRCSPMKGHSHVYWYRQLPEEGLKFMVYLQKENIIDESGMPKERFSAEFPKEGPSILRIQQVVRGDSAAYFCASSPPGTSGNEQFFGPGTRLTVL.

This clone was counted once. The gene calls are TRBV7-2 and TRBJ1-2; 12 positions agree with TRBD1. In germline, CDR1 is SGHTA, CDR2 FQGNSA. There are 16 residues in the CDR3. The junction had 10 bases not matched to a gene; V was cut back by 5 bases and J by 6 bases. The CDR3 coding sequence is TGTGCCAGCAGCCCCCCGGGACAGGGGGCAAAGAATGGCTACACCTTC. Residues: CASSPPGQGAKNGYTF.

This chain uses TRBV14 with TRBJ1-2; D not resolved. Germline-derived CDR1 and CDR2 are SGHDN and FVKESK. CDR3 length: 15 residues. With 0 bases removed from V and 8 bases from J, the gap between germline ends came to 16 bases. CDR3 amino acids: CASSQDVLRISGYTF. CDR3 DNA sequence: TGTGCCAGCAGCCAAGATGTACTCCGGATTTCAGGCTACACCTTC.

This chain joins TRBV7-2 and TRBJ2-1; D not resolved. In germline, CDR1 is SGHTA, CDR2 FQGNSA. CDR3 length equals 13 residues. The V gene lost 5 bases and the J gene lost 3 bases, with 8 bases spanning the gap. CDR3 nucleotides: TGTGCCAGCAGCCCAGCAGGCTACAATGAGCAGTTCTTC. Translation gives CASSPAGYNEQFF. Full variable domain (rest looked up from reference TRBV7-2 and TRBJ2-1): GAGVSQSPSNKVTEKGKDVELRCDPISGHTALYWYRQSLGQGLEFLIYFQGNSAPDKSGLPSDRFSAERTGGSVSTLTIQRTQQEDSAVYLCASSPAGYNEQFFGPGTRLTVL.

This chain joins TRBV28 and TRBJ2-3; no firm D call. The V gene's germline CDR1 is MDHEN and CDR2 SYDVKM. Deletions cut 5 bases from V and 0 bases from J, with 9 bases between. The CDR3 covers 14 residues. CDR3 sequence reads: CASSPVVSTDTQYF. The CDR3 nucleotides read TGTGCCAGCAGTCCGGTAGTAAGCACAGATACGCAGTATTTT.

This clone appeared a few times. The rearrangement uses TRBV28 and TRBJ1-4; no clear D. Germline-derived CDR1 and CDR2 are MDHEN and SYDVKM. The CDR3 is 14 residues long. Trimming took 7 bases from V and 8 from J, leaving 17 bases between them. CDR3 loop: CASTGFWQEEKLFF. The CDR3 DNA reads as TGTGCCAGCACCGGTTTTTGGCAGGAGGAAAAACTGTTTTTT.

The CDR3 DNA follows: TGTGCCTGGGAGCACCCGGGGGGGCCGGGTGAGCAGTTCTTC. Amino acid sequence: CAWEHPGGPGEQFF. The V gene is TRBV30, the J gene TRBJ2-1, with TRBD2 identical over 8 bases. With 5 bases clipped from V and 9 bases from J, the junction kept 12 bases outside the gene matches. This CDR3 has 14 amino acids. CDR1 and CDR2 from the germline V gene are GTSNPN and SVGIG (reference sequence).

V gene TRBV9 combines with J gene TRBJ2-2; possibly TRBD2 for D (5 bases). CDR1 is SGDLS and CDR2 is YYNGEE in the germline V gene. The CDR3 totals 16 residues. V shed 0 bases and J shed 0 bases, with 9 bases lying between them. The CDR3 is CASSVVAYANTGELFF. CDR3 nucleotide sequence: TGTGCCAGCAGCGTAGTAGCGTACGCGAACACCGGGGAGCTGTTTTTT.

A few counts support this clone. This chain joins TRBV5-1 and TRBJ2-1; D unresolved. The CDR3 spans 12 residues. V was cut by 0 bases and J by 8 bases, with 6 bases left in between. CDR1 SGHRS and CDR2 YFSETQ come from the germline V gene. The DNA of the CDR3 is TGCGCCAGCAGCTTGGCTCCTCATGAGCAGTTCTTC. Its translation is CASSLAPHEQFF.

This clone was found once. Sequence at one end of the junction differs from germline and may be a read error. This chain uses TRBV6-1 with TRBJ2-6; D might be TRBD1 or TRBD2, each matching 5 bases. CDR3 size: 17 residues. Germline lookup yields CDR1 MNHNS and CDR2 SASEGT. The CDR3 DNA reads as TGTGCCATCAGTGAGTCTCTGGGGGTATCTGGGGCCAACGTCCTGACTTTC. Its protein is CAISESLGVSGANVLTF.

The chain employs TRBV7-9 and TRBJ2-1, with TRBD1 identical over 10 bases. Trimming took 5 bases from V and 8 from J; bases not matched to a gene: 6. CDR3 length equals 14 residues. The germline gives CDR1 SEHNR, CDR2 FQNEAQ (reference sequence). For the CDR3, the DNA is TGTGCCAGCAGCCTTCGGACAGGGGGGGATGAGCAGTTCTTC. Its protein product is CASSLRTGGDEQFF. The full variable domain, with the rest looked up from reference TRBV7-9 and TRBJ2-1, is DTGVSQNPRHKITKRGQNVTFRCDPISEHNRLYWYRQTLGQGPEFLTYFQNEAQLEKSRLLSDRFSAERPKGSFSTLEIQRTEQGDSAMYLCASSLRTGGDEQFFGPGTRLTVL.

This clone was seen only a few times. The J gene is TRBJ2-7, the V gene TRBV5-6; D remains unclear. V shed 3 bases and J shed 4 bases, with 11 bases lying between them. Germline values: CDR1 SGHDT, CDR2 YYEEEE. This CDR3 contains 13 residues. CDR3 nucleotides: TGTGCCAGCAGCTCGTTACATCTATACGAGCAGTACTTC. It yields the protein CASSSLHLYEQYF.

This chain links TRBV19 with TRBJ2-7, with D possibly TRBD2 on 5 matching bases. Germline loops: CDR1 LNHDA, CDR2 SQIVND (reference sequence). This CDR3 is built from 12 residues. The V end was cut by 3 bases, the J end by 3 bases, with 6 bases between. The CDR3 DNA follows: TGTGCCAGTAGTATGGCGGGCTACGAGCAGTACTTC. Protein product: CASSMAGYEQYF.

In DNA form, the CDR3 reads TGTGCCAGCAGCTTAGGACGGGGGGGCACAGATACGCAGTATTTT. As protein: CASSLGRGGTDTQYF. The chain is built from TRBV13 and TRBJ2-3; 7 nucleotides agree with TRBD2. J lost 1 base, V lost 0 bases, and 1 base had no gene match. The CDR3 extends over 15 amino acids. Germline V CDR1 and CDR2: PRHDT, FYEKMQ (reference sequence).

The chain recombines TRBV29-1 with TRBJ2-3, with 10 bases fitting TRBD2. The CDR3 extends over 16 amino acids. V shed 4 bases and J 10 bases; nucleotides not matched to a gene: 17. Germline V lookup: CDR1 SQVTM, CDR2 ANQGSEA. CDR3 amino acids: CSVVHPSGRRVWSQYF. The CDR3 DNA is TGCAGCGTTGTTCACCCTAGCGGGAGAAGGGTCTGGTCGCAGTATTTT.

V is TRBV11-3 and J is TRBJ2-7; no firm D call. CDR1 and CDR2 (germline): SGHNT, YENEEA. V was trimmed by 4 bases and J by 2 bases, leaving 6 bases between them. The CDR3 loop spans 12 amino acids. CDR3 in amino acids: CASSSVPYEQYF. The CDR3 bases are TGTGCCAGCAGCTCCGTCCCCTACGAGCAGTACTTC.

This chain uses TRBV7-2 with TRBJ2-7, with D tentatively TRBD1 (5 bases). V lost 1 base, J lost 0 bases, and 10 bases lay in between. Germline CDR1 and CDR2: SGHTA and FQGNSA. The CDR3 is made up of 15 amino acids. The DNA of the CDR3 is TGTGCCAGCAGCTTAGGGACATTGAGCTCCTACGAGCAGTACTTC. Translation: CASSLGTLSSYEQYF.

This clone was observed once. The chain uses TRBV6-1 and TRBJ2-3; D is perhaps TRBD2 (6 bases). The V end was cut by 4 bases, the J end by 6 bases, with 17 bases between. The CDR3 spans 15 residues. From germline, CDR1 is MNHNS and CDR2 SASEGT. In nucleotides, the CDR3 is TGTGCCAGCAGTGTAGGGACTGGCTTTGGTGATACGCAGTATTTT. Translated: CASSVGTGFGDTQYF.

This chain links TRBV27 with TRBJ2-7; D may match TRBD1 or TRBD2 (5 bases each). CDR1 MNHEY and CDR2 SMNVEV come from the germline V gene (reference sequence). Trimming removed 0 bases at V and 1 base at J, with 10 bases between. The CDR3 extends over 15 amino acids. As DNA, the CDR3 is TGTGCCAGCAGTTTATCCCGGGACCCTTCCTACGAGCAGTACTTC. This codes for CASSLSRDPSYEQYF.

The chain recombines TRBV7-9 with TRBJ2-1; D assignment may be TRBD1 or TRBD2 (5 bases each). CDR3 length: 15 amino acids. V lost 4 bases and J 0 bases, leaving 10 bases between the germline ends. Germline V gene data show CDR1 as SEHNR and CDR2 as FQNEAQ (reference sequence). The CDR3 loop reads CASSWDLSSYNEQFF. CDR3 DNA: TGTGCCAGCAGCTGGGACCTGAGCTCCTACAATGAGCAGTTCTTC.

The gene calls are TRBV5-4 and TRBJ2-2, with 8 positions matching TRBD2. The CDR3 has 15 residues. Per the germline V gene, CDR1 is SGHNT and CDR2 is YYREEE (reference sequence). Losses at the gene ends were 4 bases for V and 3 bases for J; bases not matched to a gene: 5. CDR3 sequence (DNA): TGTGCCAGCAGCGACGGGGGGGCCGACACCGGGGAGCTGTTTTTT. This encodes CASSDGGADTGELFF.

CDR3 region: CASRREVPIVAVNTGELFF. The CDR3 nucleotides are TGCGCCAGCAGACGAGAGGTCCCGATTGTAGCGGTTAACACCGGGGAGCTGTTTTTT. The rearrangement joins TRBV5-1 to TRBJ2-2, with a tentative D call TRBD2 (6 bases). The CDR3 runs 19 residues. Germline-derived CDR1 and CDR2 are SGHRS and YFSETQ. V was shortened by 5 bases and J by 2 bases, with 25 bases between the two germline ends.

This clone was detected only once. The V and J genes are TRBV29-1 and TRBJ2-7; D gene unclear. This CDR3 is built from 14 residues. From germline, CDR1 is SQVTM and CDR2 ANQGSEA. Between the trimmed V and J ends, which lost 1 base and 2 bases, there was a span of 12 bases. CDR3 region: CSVEVPGQTYEQYF. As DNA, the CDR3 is TGCAGCGTTGAAGTCCCAGGCCAGACCTACGAGCAGTACTTC.

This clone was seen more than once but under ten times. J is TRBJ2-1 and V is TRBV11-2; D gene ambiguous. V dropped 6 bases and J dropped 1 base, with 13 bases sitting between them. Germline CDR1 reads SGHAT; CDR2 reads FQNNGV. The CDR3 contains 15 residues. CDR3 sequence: CASRYDISSYNEQFF. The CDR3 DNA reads TGTGCCAGCAGATATGACATTAGTTCCTACAATGAGCAGTTCTTC.

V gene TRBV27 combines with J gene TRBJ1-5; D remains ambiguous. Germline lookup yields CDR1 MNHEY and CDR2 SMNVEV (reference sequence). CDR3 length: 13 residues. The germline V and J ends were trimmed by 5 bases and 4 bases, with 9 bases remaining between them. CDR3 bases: TGTGCCAGCAGTCTCGGTGCTAATCAGCCCCAGCATTTT. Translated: CASSLGANQPQHF.

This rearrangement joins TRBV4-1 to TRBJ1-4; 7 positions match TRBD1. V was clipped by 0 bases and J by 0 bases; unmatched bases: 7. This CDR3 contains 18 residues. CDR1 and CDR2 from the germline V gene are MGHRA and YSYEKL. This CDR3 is CASSQDGRGLATNEKLFF. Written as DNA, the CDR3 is TGCGCCAGCAGCCAAGATGGAAGGGGGCTTGCAACTAATGAAAAACTGTTTTTT.

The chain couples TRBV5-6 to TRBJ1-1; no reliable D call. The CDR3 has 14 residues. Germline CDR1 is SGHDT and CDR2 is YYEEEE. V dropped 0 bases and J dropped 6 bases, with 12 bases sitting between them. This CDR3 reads CASSLGESVPEAFF. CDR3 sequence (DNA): TGTGCCAGCAGCTTGGGGGAATCCGTCCCTGAAGCTTTCTTT. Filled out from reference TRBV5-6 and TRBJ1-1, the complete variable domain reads DAGVTQSPTHLIKTRGQQVTLRCSPKSGHDTVSWYQQALGQGPQFIFQYYEEEERQRGNFPDRFSGHQFPNYSSELNVNALLLGDSALYLCASSLGESVPEAFFGQGTRLTVV.

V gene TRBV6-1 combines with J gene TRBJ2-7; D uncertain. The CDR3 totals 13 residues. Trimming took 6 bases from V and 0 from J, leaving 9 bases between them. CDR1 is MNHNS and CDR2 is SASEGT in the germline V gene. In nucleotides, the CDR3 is TGTGCCAGCAGCGAGCATAACTCCTACGAGCAGTACTTC. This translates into CASSEHNSYEQYF.